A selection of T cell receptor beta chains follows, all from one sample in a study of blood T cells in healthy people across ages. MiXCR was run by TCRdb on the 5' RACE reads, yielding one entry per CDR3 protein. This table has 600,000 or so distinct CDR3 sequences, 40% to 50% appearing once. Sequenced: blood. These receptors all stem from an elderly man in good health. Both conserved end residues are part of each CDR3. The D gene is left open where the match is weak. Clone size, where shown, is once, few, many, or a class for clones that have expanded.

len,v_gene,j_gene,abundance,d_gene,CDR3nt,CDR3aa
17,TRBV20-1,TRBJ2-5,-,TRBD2,TGCAGTGCTGGGCGTCCTAGCGGAGGGAGACTTCGGGTAACCCAGTACTTC,CSAGRPSGGRLRVTQYF
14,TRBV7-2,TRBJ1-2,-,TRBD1,TGTGCCAGCAGCTTCGACAGGGCTAACTATGGCTACACCTTC,CASSFDRANYGYTF
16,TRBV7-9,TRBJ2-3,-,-,TGTGCCAGCAGCTTAGCGCCGGGACGAAGCACAGATACGCAGTATTTT,CASSLAPGRSTDTQYF
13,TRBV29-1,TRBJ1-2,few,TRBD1,TGCAGCGCTGTGACAGGGGCGAACTATGGCTACACCTTC,CSAVTGANYGYTF
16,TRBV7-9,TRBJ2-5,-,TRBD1,TGTGCCAGCAGCCCCCCGACAGGGGGCAAGTGGGAGACCCAGTACTTC,CASSPPTGGKWETQYF
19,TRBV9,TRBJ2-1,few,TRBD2,TGTGCCAGCAGCGCCAAATGGGGACTAGCGGGCCTCTCCTACAATGAGCAGTTCTTC,CASSAKWGLAGLSYNEQFF
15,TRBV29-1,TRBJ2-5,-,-,TGCAGCGTTGAAGATTTTGGAGGGGTCGGGGAGACCCAGTACTTC,CSVEDFGGVGETQYF
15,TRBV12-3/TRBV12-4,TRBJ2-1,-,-,TGTGCCAGCAGTTTCCAGGTGGACCATCCGGGTGAGCAGTTCTTC,CASSFQVDHPGEQFF
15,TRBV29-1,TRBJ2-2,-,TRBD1,TGCAGCGTTTTACCGGGACAGGGCAACACCGGGGAGCTGTTTTTT,CSVLPGQGNTGELFF
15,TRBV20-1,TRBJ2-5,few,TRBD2,TGCAGTGCTACCCCCCAGCGGGAGTACCAAGAGACCCAGTACTTC,CSATPQREYQETQYF
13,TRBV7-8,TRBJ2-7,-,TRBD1,TGTGCCAGCACCTCAGGACAGGGGCTCGAGCAGTACTTC,CASTSGQGLEQYF
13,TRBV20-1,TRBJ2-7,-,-,TGCAGTGCCACCGGGGAACTAGCATACGAGCAGTACTTC,CSATGELAYEQYF
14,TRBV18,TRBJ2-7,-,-,TGTGCCAGCTCACAATCGACAGATTACTACGAGCAGTACTTC,CASSQSTDYYEQYF
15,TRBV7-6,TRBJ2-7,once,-,TGTGCCAGCAGCTCTCGGACTAGGGGGGAAGGCGAGCAGTACTTC,CASSSRTRGEGEQYF
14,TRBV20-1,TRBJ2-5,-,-,TGCAGTGCTATTCAGGGATCGTACCAAGAGACCCAGTACTTC,CSAIQGSYQETQYF
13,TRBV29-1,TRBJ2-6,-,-,TGCAGCGCAGTCGTCTCTGGGGCCAACGTCCTGACTTTC,CSAVVSGANVLTF
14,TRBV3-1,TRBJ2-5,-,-,TGTGCCAGCAGCCCAGGGCGGACCGGAGAGACCCAGTACTTC,CASSPGRTGETQYF
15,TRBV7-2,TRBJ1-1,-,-,TGTGCCAGCAGCTTAGAAATGGGCAAGAACACTGAAGCTTTCTTT,CASSLEMGKNTEAFF
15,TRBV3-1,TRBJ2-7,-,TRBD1,TGTGCCAGCAGCCAAGATCGGACAGGATACTACGAGCAGTACTTC,CASSQDRTGYYEQYF
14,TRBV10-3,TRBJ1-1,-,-,TGTGCCATCAGTCCCAGGGTTCAAAACACTGAAGCTTTCTTT,CAISPRVQNTEAFF
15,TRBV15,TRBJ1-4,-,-,TGTGCCACCAGCAGCCCCTCCAGCTCAGGGGAAAAACTGTTTTTT,CATSSPSSSGEKLFF
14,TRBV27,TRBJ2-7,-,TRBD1,TGTGCCAGCAAGGTGGGACAGGGGGCCTACGAGCAGTACTTC,CASKVGQGAYEQYF
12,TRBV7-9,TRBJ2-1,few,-,TGTGCCAGCAGCTTTGCGGGGGCGCAGCAGTTCTTC,CASSFAGAQQFF
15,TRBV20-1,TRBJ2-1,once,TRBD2,TGCAGTGCTGGAGGGGGACTAGCGGGATTAAATGAGCAGTTCTTC,CSAGGGLAGLNEQFF
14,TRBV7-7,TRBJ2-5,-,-,TGTGCTAGCAGCTTAGCGGAGGGGGTCCATGAGCAGTACTTC,CASSLAEGVHEQYF
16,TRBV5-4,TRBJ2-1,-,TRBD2,TGTGCCAGCAGCTTTGCCCCGCTAGCGGATTACAATGAGCAGTTCTTC,CASSFAPLADYNEQFF
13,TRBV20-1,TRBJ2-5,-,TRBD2,TGCAGTGGGACTAGCGGGAGGGCGAATGAGCAGTACTTC,CSGTSGRANEQYF
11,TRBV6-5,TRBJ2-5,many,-,TGTGCCAGCAGTAACACGGGGACCCAGTACTTC,CASSNTGTQYF
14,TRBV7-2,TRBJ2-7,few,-,TGTGCCAGCAGTCGCGACGTAGGGGACTACGAGCAGTACTTC,CASSRDVGDYEQYF
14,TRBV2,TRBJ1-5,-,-,TGTGCCAGCAGTGCCGACAGGCTGAATCAGCCCCAGCATTTT,CASSADRLNQPQHF
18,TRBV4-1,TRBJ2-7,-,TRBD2,TGCGCCAGCAGCCATGACGGGACTAGCGGGAGAAGAGCCTACGAGCAGTACTTC,CASSHDGTSGRRAYEQYF
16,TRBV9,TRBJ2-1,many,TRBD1,TGTGCCAGCAGCGTAGAAGGGACAGGGATGATCGGTGAGCAGTTCTTC,CASSVEGTGMIGEQFF
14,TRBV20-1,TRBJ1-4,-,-,TGCAGTGCTAGGTGGGGAACAACTAATGAAAAACTGTTTTTT,CSARWGTTNEKLFF
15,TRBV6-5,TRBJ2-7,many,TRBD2,TGTGCCAGCAGCGCCCCTGCGGGAGAAGTCTACGAGCAGTACTTC,CASSAPAGEVYEQYF
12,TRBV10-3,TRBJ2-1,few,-,TGTGCCATCGGGGGCGAAAGGAATGAGCAGTTCTTC,CAIGGERNEQFF
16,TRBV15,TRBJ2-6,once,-,TGTGCCACCAGCAGAGTCGAAGCAGCTGGGGCCAACGTCCTGACTTTC,CATSRVEAAGANVLTF
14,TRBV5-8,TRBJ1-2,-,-,TGTGCCAGCAGCTTGGAGGGACGCCTGATAGGCTACACCTTC,CASSLEGRLIGYTF
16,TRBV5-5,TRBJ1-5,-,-,TGTGCCAGCAGCTTGTTGGGACCGCGGACGAATCAGCCCCAGCATTTT,CASSLLGPRTNQPQHF
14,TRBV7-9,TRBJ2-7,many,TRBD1,TGTGCCACCCGGTCCGGGACAGGGATCTACGAGCAGTACTTC,CATRSGTGIYEQYF
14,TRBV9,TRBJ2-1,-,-,TGTGCCAGCCACAGAATAAGTAGCTACAATGAGCAGTTCTTC,CASHRISSYNEQFF
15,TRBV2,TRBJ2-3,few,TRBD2,TGTGCCAGCAGTGGGACTAGCGGGAAACCAGATACGCAGTATTTT,CASSGTSGKPDTQYF
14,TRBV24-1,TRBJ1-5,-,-,TGTGCCACCAGTGATGGCCAGGAGAATCAGCCCCAGCATTTT,CATSDGQENQPQHF
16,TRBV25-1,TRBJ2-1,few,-,TGTGCCAGCAGTGAATACCGAGGGAGCTCCTACAATGAGCAGTTCTTC,CASSEYRGSSYNEQFF
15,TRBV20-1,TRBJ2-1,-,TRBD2,TGCAGTGCTCCTCAGGGCGGGAGACGGTACAATGAGCAGTTCTTC,CSAPQGGRRYNEQFF
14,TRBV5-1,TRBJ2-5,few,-,TGCGCCAGCAGCTCCGGACCGGCTGGGGAGACCCAGTACTTC,CASSSGPAGETQYF
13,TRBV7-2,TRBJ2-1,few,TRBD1,TGTGCCAGCAGCGCGGACAGGGGGCGCGAGGAGTTCTTC,CASSADRGREEFF
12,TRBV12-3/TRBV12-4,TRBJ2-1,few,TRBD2,TGTGCCAGCAGGTTAGCGGGGGGTGAGCAGTTCTTC,CASRLAGGEQFF
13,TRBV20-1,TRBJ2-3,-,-,TGCAGTGCTAGATACGGGCCCACAGATACGCAGTATTTT,CSARYGPTDTQYF
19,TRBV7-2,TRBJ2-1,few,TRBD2,TGTGCCAGCAGCTTAGCGCCGGGACTAGCGCTTCGCTCCTACAATGAGCAGTTCTTC,CASSLAPGLALRSYNEQFF
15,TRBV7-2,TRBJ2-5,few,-,TGTGCCAGCAGCCCCACTGGGGGCTTCCAAGAGACCCAGTACTTC,CASSPTGGFQETQYF